Sequencing of this T cell receptor (beta chain) was carried out in a study of blood T cell repertoires in COVID-19. Whole-study context: Collection of acute and convalescent COVID-19 samples took place in the United States, Italy and Spain.

The method was immunoSEQ multiplex PCR; TCRdb's version includes in-frame clones alone and lacks a portion of them. The sample yields about 190,000 clones, roughly 82% seen once. The origin of this receptor is a woman aged 55-69 years with COVID-19, enrolled during active disease. The sequenced sample was peripheral blood.

CDR3 bases: TGTGCCAGCAGCTTAGGAGGGTTCACTGAAGCTTTCTTT. Its protein is CASSLGGFTEAFF. The gene calls are TRBV11-2 and TRBJ1-1; no clear D. The CDR3 length is 13 residues. V lost 1 base and J lost 4, with 7 bases in between. Germline assignment: CDR1 SGHAT and CDR2 FQNNGV.